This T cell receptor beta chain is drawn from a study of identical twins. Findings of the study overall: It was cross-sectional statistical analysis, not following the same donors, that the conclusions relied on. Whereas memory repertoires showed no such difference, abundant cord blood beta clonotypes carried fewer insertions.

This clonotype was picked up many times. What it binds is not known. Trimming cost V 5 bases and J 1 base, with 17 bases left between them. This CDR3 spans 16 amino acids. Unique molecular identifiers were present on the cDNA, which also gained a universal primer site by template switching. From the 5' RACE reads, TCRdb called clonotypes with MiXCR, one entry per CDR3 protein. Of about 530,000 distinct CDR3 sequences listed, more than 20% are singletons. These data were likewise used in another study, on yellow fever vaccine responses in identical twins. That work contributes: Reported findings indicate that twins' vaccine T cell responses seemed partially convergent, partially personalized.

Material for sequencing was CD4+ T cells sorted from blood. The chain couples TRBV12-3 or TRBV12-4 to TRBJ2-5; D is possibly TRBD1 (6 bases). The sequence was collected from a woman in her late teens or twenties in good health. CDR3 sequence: CASSPHGTSVQETQYF. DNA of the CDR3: TGTGCCAGCAGTCCGCACGGGACATCGGTCCAAGAGACCCAGTACTTC.